The entry that follows covers one T cell receptor beta chain sequence. The assay was immunoSEQ multiplex PCR, and TCRdb's table has in-frame clones only and misses some. The sample gives around 80,000 clones, under 95% of which show up once; roughly 1.4% is in the top ten. This record comes from a study of T cell changes during pregnancy in multiple sclerosis. The specimen was peripheral blood, collected before pregnancy. The receptor's source is a female donor with multiple sclerosis, enrolled in a pregnancy study.

The CDR3 is CAWNQGGGDGYTF. The CDR3 DNA follows: TGTGCCTGGAATCAAGGGGGTGGTGATGGCTACACCTTC. V is TRBV30 and J is TRBJ1-2, with a weak D call TRBD1 (6 bases). CDR1 is GTSNPN, CDR2 SVGIG, per germline (reference sequence). CDR3 length: 13 residues. The germline V and J ends were trimmed by 4 bases and 6 bases, with 15 bases remaining between them.